Below are 21 T cell receptor beta chains sequenced from a single sample in a study of T cell repertoires in cytomegalovirus infection. A single record per CDR3 protein comes from TCRdb applying MiXCR to the reads. The data show 150,000 to 200,000 distinct CDR3 sequences, under 20% seen once. The sample comprised CD8+ T cells from PBMCs. All receptors come from a human donor in good health (CMV status not recorded). Some clones in this sample may be carry-over from other donors' samples.

This clonotype has a handful of counts. V is TRBV28 and J is TRBJ2-7, with 10 bases identical to TRBD1. The trim removed 4 bases at V and 2 bases at J, leaving 2 bases unmatched. This CDR3 has 14 residues. CDR1 and CDR2 (germline): MDHEN, SYDVKM. The CDR3 nucleotides are TGTGCCAGCAGTTACGACAGGGGGCCCTACGAGCAGTACTTC. Translation: CASSYDRGPYEQYF.

The chain joins TRBV28 to TRBJ2-5, with 8 bases lining up with TRBD1. Germline assignment: CDR1 MDHEN and CDR2 SYDVKM. V lost 7 bases and J lost 5; bases outside the gene matches: 6. This CDR3 is built from 13 residues. In DNA form, the CDR3 reads TGTGCCAGCATACGGACAGGGCTGGAGACCCAGTACTTC. Residues: CASIRTGLETQYF. The variable domain in full, completed from reference TRBV28 and TRBJ2-5, reads DVKVTQSSRYLVKRTGEKVFLECVQDMDHENMFWYRQDPGLGLRLIYFSYDVKMKEKGDIPEGYSVSREKKERFSLILESASTNQTSMYLCASIRTGLETQYFGPGTRLLVL.

The chain couples TRBV6-8 to TRBJ1-2; 9 nucleotides match TRBD1. V dropped 4 bases and J dropped 4; count of bases not matched to a gene: 4. Germline values: CDR1 MNHGY, CDR2 SAAAGT. The CDR3 runs to 14 residues. CDR3 DNA: TGTGCCAGCAGTTCTGAGGGACAGGGCTATGGCTACACCTTC. Translation: CASSSEGQGYGYTF.

This clonotype was picked up a small number of times. The V call is TRBV7-6, the J call TRBJ1-1; no clear D gene. V was cut by 5 bases and J by 1 base, with 14 bases left in between. The CDR3 contains 15 residues. Germline CDR1 SGHVS, CDR2 FNYEAQ. The CDR3 DNA follows: TGTGCCAGCAGCCCCTGGACTCCCAAGAACACTGAAGCTTTCTTT. It codes for CASSPWTPKNTEAFF.

The V gene is TRBV28, the J gene TRBJ2-2; TRBD2 matches 9 bases. Germline loops: CDR1 MDHEN, CDR2 SYDVKM. V shed 8 bases and J 2 bases; nucleotides not matched to a gene: 9. The CDR3 is made up of 16 amino acids. The CDR3 DNA sequence: TGTGCCAGCTTAAACGGACTAGCGCAAAACACCGGGGAGCTGTTTTTT. Translated, it gives CASLNGLAQNTGELFF. Based on the CDR3 plus reference TRBV28 and TRBJ2-2, the full variable domain is DVKVTQSSRYLVKRTGEKVFLECVQDMDHENMFWYRQDPGLGLRLIYFSYDVKMKEKGDIPEGYSVSREKKERFSLILESASTNQTSMYLCASLNGLAQNTGELFFGEGSRLTVL.

This clonotype was seen more than once but under ten times. The V call is TRBV7-2, the J call TRBJ2-7; D unclear. This CDR3 is 14 amino acids long. Germline V gene data show CDR1 as SGHTA and CDR2 as FQGNSA. V was clipped by 1 base and J by 0 bases, with 7 bases between them. The CDR3 spells CASSLGMSSYEQYF. The CDR3 DNA follows: TGTGCCAGCAGCTTAGGGATGAGCTCCTACGAGCAGTACTTC.

Only a few counts were recorded for this clonotype. The gene calls are TRBV4-1 and TRBJ1-2; D unclear. Germline values: CDR1 MGHRA, CDR2 YSYEKL. Trimming took 1 base from V and 1 from J, leaving 13 bases between them. The CDR3 is 16 residues long. For the CDR3, the DNA is TGCGCCAGCAGCCAAGGACCGGGTATCGATAACTATGGCTACACCTTC. Its translation is CASSQGPGIDNYGYTF.

In this sample, this clonotype turned up a few times. The chain uses TRBV7-8 and TRBJ2-7; D gene unclear. Germline V lookup: CDR1 SGHVS, CDR2 FQNEAQ. Trimming left V 3 bases short and J 3 bases short, with 6 bases between. This CDR3 has 12 amino acids. The CDR3 coding sequence is TGTGCCAGCAGCTTTAATAACTACGAGCAGTACTTC. It encodes CASSFNNYEQYF.

This clonotype was seen only a few times. The genes are TRBV7-8 and TRBJ2-7, with D possibly being TRBD1 (6 bases). V was cut by 5 bases and J by 11 bases, with 19 bases left in between. Germline V gives CDR1 SGHVS, CDR2 FQNEAQ. The CDR3 has 13 amino acids. The chain's CDR3 is CASSITGHPLKYF. In DNA form, the CDR3 reads TGTGCCAGCAGCATCACGGGACACCCGTTAAAGTACTTC.

Remarks on this clonotype: No conserved phenylalanine or tryptophan ends this CDR3, so it is likely a read error. The chain links TRBV12-3 or TRBV12-4 to TRBJ2-5, with TRBD2 identical over 12 bases. The trim removed 7 bases at V and 4 bases at J, leaving 4 bases unmatched. The CDR3 consists of 14 residues. CDR3 region: CASTPGLAGETQYL. The CDR3 DNA sequence: TGTGCCAGCACCCCGGGACTAGCGGGAGAGACCCAGTACTTG.

This clonotype was counted only a few times. This chain connects TRBV19 to TRBJ1-1; no reliable D call. Germline-derived CDR1 and CDR2 are LNHDA and SQIVND (reference sequence). V lost 7 bases and J lost 11, with 17 bases in between. CDR3 length: 12 residues. The CDR3, as DNA: TGTGCCAGTACCCTCGGCGGCGCGCGCGCTTTCTTT. It translates to CASTLGGARAFF. Filled out from reference TRBV19 and TRBJ1-1, the complete variable domain reads DGGITQSPKYLFRKEGQNVTLSCEQNLNHDAMYWYRQDPGQGLRLIYYSQIVNDFQKGDIAEGYSVSREKKESFPLTVTSAQKNPTAFYLCASTLGGARAFFGQGTRLTVV.

This chain uses TRBV6-6 with TRBJ2-3, with 11 bases identical to TRBD2. CDR1 and CDR2 (germline): MNHNY, SVGAGI (reference sequence). The V and J ends lost 2 bases and 13 bases, in that order; junction bases with no gene match: 11. The CDR3 covers 15 residues. The CDR3 DNA sequence: TGTGCCAGCAGTTACCTAGGGACTAGCGGCATTAGGGAGTATTTT. Translated: CASSYLGTSGIREYF.

CDR3 nucleotide sequence: TGTGCCAGCAGTTGGACACATAGCAATCAGCCCCAGCATTTT. As protein: CASSWTHSNQPQHF. The genes are TRBV28 and TRBJ1-5, with a possible D match to TRBD1 (5 bases). This CDR3 is built from 14 residues. Germline values: CDR1 MDHEN, CDR2 SYDVKM. Trimming shortened V by 4 bases and J by 0 bases, and 7 bases separated the two germline ends.

V gene TRBV14 combines with J gene TRBJ1-5; a possible D gene is TRBD1 (5 bases). Germline V gives CDR1 SGHDN, CDR2 FVKESK. Between the trimmed V and J ends, which lost 5 bases and 6 bases, there was a span of 11 bases. There are 13 residues in the CDR3. DNA of the CDR3: TGTGCCAGCAGCTTCCGGGGGGGTCAGCCCCAGCATTTT. Amino acids: CASSFRGGQPQHF.

This clonotype was picked up many times. The chain couples TRBV6-6 to TRBJ1-4; D is unclear. Per germline, CDR1 MNHNY and CDR2 SVGAGI (reference sequence). This CDR3 spans 15 amino acids. The germline V and J ends were trimmed by 2 bases and 0 bases, with 7 bases remaining between them. This CDR3 is CASSYGRATNEKLFF. CDR3 sequence (DNA): TGTGCCAGCAGTTACGGCAGAGCAACTAATGAAAAACTGTTTTTT.

This clonotype was seen a handful of times. V usage is TRBV7-2 and J usage is TRBJ2-7, with 9 bases lining up with TRBD2. After removal of 1 base from V and 4 bases from J, the junction contained 11 bases not matched to a gene. Germline V lookup: CDR1 SGHTA, CDR2 FQGNSA. This CDR3 spans 17 amino acids. Here the CDR3 reads CASSLGSAGGPGYEQYF. CDR3 DNA: TGTGCCAGCAGCTTAGGCTCGGCGGGGGGGCCAGGTTACGAGCAGTACTTC.

The J gene is TRBJ2-7, the V gene TRBV5-4; D may be TRBD1 (6 bases). Trimming left V 4 bases short and J 0 bases short, with 11 bases between. Germline lookup yields CDR1 SGHNT and CDR2 YYREEE (reference sequence). CDR3 length: 14 residues. CDR3 sequence (DNA): TGTGCCAGCAGCGACCGGGACACCTCCTACGAGCAGTACTTC. This translates into CASSDRDTSYEQYF.

The rearrangement uses TRBV4-2 and TRBJ2-7, with D possibly being TRBD2 (5 bases). The CDR3 spans 13 residues. CDR1 is LGHNA, CDR2 YNFKEQ, per germline. The ends were cut back, 0 bases at V and 2 bases at J, with 5 bases in the middle. The CDR3 spells CASSQEEAYEQYF. CDR3 sequence (DNA): TGTGCCAGCAGCCAAGAGGAGGCCTACGAGCAGTACTTC.

In this sample, this clonotype turned up many times. The CDR3 sequence is CASSLAAFDEQYF. The CDR3 DNA sequence: TGTGCCAGCAGCTTAGCCGCCTTCGACGAGCAGTACTTC. This chain uses TRBV7-8 with TRBJ2-7; no reliable D call. Between the trimmed V and J ends, which lost 0 bases and 5 bases, there was a span of 8 bases. CDR3 size: 13 residues. In germline, CDR1 is SGHVS, CDR2 FQNEAQ.

The genes are TRBV7-9 and TRBJ2-1; D uncertain. Trimming took off 1 base at V and 0 bases at J, with 7 bases between the two ends. The CDR3 totals 15 residues. Germline V gene lookup returns CDR1 SEHNR and CDR2 FQNEAQ (reference sequence). The CDR3 nucleotides are TGTGCCAGCAGCTTAGTTGGAGACTCCTACAATGAGCAGTTCTTC. This encodes CASSLVGDSYNEQFF. Complete variable domain (other parts from reference TRBV7-9 and TRBJ2-1): DTGVSQNPRHKITKRGQNVTFRCDPISEHNRLYWYRQTLGQGPEFLTYFQNEAQLEKSRLLSDRFSAERPKGSFSTLEIQRTEQGDSAMYLCASSLVGDSYNEQFFGPGTRLTVL.

The chain recombines TRBV7-8 with TRBJ1-1, with D tentatively TRBD1 (5 bases). This CDR3 is built from 12 residues. V was cut by 1 base and J by 6 bases, with 6 bases left in between. Germline V gives CDR1 SGHVS, CDR2 FQNEAQ. For the CDR3, the DNA is TGTGCCAGCAGCTTAGTCAGGGCTGAAGCTTTCTTT. Translated, it gives CASSLVRAEAFF.